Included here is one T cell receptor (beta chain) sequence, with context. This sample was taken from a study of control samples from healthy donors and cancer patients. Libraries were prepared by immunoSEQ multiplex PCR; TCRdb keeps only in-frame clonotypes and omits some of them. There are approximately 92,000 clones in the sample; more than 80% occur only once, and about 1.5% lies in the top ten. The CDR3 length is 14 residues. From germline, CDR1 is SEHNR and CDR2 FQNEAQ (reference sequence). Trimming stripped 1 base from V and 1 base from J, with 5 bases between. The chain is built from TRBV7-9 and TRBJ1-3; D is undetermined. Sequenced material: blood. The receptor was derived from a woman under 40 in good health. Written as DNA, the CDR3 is TGTGCCAGCAGCTTAGAGGAATCTGGAAACACCATATATTTT. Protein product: CASSLEESGNTIYF.